The 6 T cell receptor beta chains given below trace back to one sample, sequenced in a study of memory CD4+ T cells and cytomegalovirus serostatus. Generated by immunoSEQ multiplex PCR, the TCRdb table keeps only in-frame clones and is missing some. The sample consists of about 50,000 clones, 78% of them appearing once. Single viable CD3+CD4+CD8-CD45RO+ cells were sorted as the memory CD4+ T cells. The specimen sequenced was memory CD4+ T cells from blood. All receptors come from an adult in good health and CMV-seronegative.

With regard to this clone: A junction end diverges from the germline sequence, so it may reflect a read error. The CDR3 here is CASSPGTGGYGYTF. CDR3 DNA: TGCGCCAGCAGCCCGGGGACAGGGGGATATGGCTACACCTTC. The gene calls are TRBV7-3 and TRBJ1-2; TRBD1 matches 11 bases. From germline, CDR1 is SGHTA and CDR2 FQGTGA. This CDR3 has 14 residues.

The CDR3 sequence is CASSRSLTGGNTIYF. The CDR3 nucleotides read TGTGCCAGCAGCAGATCTTTGACAGGGGGAAACACCATATATTTT. The chain is built from TRBV13 and TRBJ1-3; 7 positions agree with TRBD1. This CDR3 is built from 15 residues. CDR1 is PRHDT, CDR2 FYEKMQ, per germline (reference sequence). Trimming took 5 bases from V and 4 from J; bases not matched to a gene: 8. Using reference TRBV13 and TRBJ1-3 for the parts outside the CDR3, the full variable domain is AAGVIQSPRHLIKEKRETATLKCYPIPRHDTVYWYQQGPGQDPQFLISFYEKMQSDKGSIPDRFSAQQFSDYHSELNMSSLELGDSALYFCASSRSLTGGNTIYFGEGSWLTVV.

The V call is TRBV5-1, the J call TRBJ1-2, with D hard to call. The CDR3 has 13 amino acids. Deletions cut 4 bases from V and 0 bases from J, with 7 bases between. CDR1 SGHRS and CDR2 YFSETQ come from the germline V gene. The CDR3 bases are TGCGCCAGCAGCCATTCAGCTAACTATGGCTACACCTTC. It specifies CASSHSANYGYTF.

The rearrangement links TRBV30 to TRBJ1-2; possible D gene TRBD1, 5 bases. Germline assignment: CDR1 GTSNPN and CDR2 SVGIG (reference sequence). V lost 2 bases, J lost 9 bases, and 10 bases lay in between. The CDR3 spans 11 residues. The CDR3 DNA is TGTGCCTGGAGTCTAAGACAGAGCTACACCTTC. This translates into CAWSLRQSYTF.

As DNA, the CDR3 is TGTGCCAGCAGCTTGGGGGGGGCGAGTCAAGAGACCCAGTACTTC. Amino acid sequence: CASSLGGASQETQYF. The genes are TRBV7-2 and TRBJ2-5; perhaps TRBD2 as D (7 bases). CDR1 and CDR2 (germline): SGHTA, FQGNSA. V was pared by 3 bases and J by 2 bases, with 13 bases between. This CDR3 is 15 amino acids long.

The chain has TRBV10-3 and TRBJ1-1; unclear D gene. The V gene's germline CDR1 is ENHRY and CDR2 SYGVKD. V lost 6 bases and J 3 bases, leaving 20 bases between the germline ends. The CDR3 totals 16 residues. The CDR3 DNA reads as TGTGCCATCAGGGAGGTTCAGGTCGGGTCCGACACTGAAGCTTTCTTT. Translating it yields CAIREVQVGSDTEAFF.